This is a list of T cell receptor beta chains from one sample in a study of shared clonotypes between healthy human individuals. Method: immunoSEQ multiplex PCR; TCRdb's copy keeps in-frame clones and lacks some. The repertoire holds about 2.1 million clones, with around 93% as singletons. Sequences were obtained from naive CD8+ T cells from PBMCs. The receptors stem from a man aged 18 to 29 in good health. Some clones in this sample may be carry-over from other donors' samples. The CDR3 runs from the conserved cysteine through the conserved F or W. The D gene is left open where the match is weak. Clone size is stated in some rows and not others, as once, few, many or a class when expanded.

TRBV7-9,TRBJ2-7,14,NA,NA,CASSAKDSSYEQYF,TGTGCCAGCAGCGCAAAGGACAGTTCCTACGAGCAGTACTTC
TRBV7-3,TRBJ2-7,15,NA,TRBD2,CASSPGTSGIYEQYF,TGTGCCAGCAGCCCCGGGACTAGCGGGATTTACGAGCAGTACTTC
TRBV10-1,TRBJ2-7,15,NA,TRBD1,CASSEGSGQGYEQYF,TGCGCCAGCAGTGAGGGGTCGGGACAGGGCTACGAGCAGTACTTC
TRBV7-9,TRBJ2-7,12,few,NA,CASSLDSVEQYF,TGTGCCAGCAGCTTAGATTCCGTGGAGCAGTACTTC
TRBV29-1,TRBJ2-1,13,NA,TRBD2,CSPRGGAGNEQFF,TGCAGCCCTCGGGGGGGCGCAGGAAATGAGCAGTTCTTC
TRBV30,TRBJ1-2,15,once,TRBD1,CAWSRDSGVDSGYTF,TGTGCCTGGAGCCGGGACAGTGGCGTGGATTCCGGCTACACCTTC
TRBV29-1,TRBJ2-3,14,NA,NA,CSAHIRGRADTQYF,TGCAGCGCACATATCCGTGGACGCGCAGATACGCAGTATTTT
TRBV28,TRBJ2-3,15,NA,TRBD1,CASSPDRFSTDTQYF,TGTGCCAGCAGTCCGGACAGGTTTAGCACAGATACGCAGTATTTT
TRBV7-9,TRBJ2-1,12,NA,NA,CASSSEYNEQFF,TGTGCCAGCAGCTCAGAATACAATGAGCAGTTCTTC
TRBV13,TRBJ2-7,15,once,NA,CASSLTGGLTSEQYF,TGTGCCAGCAGCTTAACAGGTGGACTTACGAGCGAGCAGTACTTC
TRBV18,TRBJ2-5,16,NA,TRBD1,CASSPDWDRGVETQYF,TGTGCCAGCTCACCAGATTGGGACAGGGGCGTCGAGACCCAGTACTTC
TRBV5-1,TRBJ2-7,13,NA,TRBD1,CASSWGQDGEQYF,TGCGCCAGCAGCTGGGGACAGGATGGTGAGCAGTACTTC
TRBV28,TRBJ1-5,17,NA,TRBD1,CASSFFTGTGSGVPQHF,TGTGCCAGCAGTTTTTTTACCGGGACAGGCTCCGGGGTGCCCCAGCATTTT
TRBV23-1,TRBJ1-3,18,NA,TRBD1,CASSQPRLTGNSGNTIYF,TGCGCCAGCAGTCAACCCCGACTGACAGGGAACTCTGGAAACACCATATATTTT
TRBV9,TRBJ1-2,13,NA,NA,CASSTSHGYGYTF,TGTGCCAGCAGCACGTCCCATGGCTATGGCTACACCTTC
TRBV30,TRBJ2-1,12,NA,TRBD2,CAGLADHNEQFF,TGTGCGGGACTAGCGGACCACAATGAGCAGTTCTTC
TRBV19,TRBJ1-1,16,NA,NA,CASSMGPGAGNTEAFF,TGTGCCAGTAGTATGGGGCCAGGCGCGGGGAACACTGAAGCTTTCTTT
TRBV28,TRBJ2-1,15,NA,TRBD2,CASIPIAGGHNEQFF,TGTGCCAGCATACCAATAGCGGGAGGGCACAATGAGCAGTTCTTC
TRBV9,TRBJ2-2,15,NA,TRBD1,CASSSTGGNTGELFF,TGTGCCAGCAGTTCGACAGGGGGTAACACCGGGGAGCTGTTTTTT
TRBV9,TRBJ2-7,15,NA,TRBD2,CASSVTSGPSYEQYF,TGTGCCAGCAGCGTGACTAGCGGGCCTTCCTACGAGCAGTACTTC
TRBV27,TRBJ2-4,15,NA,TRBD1,CASSSVGTGSPIQYF,TGTGCCAGCAGTTCGGTCGGGACAGGGTCACCCATTCAGTACTTC
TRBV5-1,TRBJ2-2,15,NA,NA,CASSYPRGSVGELFF,TGCGCCAGCAGCTATCCTAGGGGATCAGTCGGGGAGCTGTTTTTT
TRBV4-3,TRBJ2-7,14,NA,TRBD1,CASSPQGGAYEQYF,TGCGCCAGCAGCCCACAGGGGGGAGCCTACGAGCAGTACTTC
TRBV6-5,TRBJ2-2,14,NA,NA,CASKYRGSGGELFF,TGTGCCAGCAAGTATCGGGGGAGCGGGGGGGAGCTGTTTTTT
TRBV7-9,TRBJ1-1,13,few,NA,CASSSGVHTEAFF,TGTGCCAGCAGCTCAGGAGTACACACTGAAGCTTTCTTT
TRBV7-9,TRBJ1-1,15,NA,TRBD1,CASSKARGYGTEAFF,TGTGCCAGCAGCAAGGCCAGGGGGTATGGCACTGAAGCTTTCTTT
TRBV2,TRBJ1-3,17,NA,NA,CASSEMSSPSSGNTIYF,TGTGCCAGCAGTGAGATGAGTAGCCCCTCCTCTGGAAACACCATATATTTT
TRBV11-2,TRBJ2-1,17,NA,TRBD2,CASSFLAGPTRENEQFF,TGTGCCAGCAGCTTCCTAGCGGGCCCGACTCGGGAAAATGAGCAGTTCTTC
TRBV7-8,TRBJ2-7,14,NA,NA,CASSAIGGFYEQYF,TGTGCCAGCAGCGCGATAGGGGGGTTCTACGAGCAGTACTTC
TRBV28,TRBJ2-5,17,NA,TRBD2,CASSFGRTSGYKETQYF,TGTGCCAGCAGTTTCGGTAGGACTAGCGGGTACAAAGAGACCCAGTACTTC
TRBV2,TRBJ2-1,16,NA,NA,CASSGHLLALDNEQFF,TGTGCCAGCAGTGGTCATTTGCTAGCGCTGGACAATGAGCAGTTCTTC
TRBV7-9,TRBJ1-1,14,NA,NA,CASSLDVRNTEAFF,TGTGCCAGCAGCTTGGACGTTCGGAACACTGAAGCTTTCTTT
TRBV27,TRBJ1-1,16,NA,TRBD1,CASSLSIPGQDTEAFF,TGTGCCAGCAGTTTATCGATCCCGGGACAGGACACTGAAGCTTTCTTT
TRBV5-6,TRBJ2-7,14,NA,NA,CASSFSGRASEQYF,TGTGCCAGCAGCTTTTCCGGCAGAGCCTCCGAGCAGTACTTC
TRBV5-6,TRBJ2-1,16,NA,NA,CASSLASGYLYNEQFF,TGTGCCAGCAGCTTGGCGAGCGGGTACTTATACAATGAGCAGTTCTTC
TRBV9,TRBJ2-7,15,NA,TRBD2,CASSQLAESSYEQYF,TGTGCCAGCAGCCAACTAGCGGAGAGCTCCTACGAGCAGTACTTC
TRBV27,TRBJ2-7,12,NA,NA,CASSPQGYEQYF,TGTGCCAGCAGTCCACAGGGATACGAGCAGTACTTC
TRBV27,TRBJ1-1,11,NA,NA,CATTAGPEAFF,TGTGCCACCACGGCGGGTCCTGAAGCTTTCTTT
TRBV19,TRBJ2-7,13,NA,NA,CASSIAGTYEQYF,TGTGCCAGTAGTATTGCAGGGACCTACGAGCAGTACTTC
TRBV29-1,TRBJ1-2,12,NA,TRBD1,CSVTGVKDGYTF,TGCAGCGTAACAGGGGTAAAGGATGGCTACACCTTC
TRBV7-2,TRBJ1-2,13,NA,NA,CASSQRVDYGYTF,TGTGCCAGCAGCCAAAGGGTAGACTATGGCTACACCTTC
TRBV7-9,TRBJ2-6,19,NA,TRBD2,CASSLYKTSGSSGANVLTF,TGTGCCAGCAGCCTGTATAAGACTAGCGGGAGCTCTGGGGCCAACGTCCTGACTTTC
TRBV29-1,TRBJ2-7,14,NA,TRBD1,CSVEGGTGGYEQYF,TGCAGCGTTGAGGGCGGGACAGGCGGTTACGAGCAGTACTTC
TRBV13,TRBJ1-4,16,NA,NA,CASSLGTHPTNEKLFF,TGTGCCAGCAGCTTAGGTACTCATCCAACTAATGAAAAACTGTTTTTT
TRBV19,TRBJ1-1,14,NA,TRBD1,CASSLGQVNTEAFF,TGTGCCAGTAGTTTGGGACAGGTGAACACTGAAGCTTTCTTT
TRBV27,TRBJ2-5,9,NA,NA,CARTCAQYF,TGTGCCAGGACTTGCGCCCAGTACTTC
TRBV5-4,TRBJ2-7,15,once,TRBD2,CASSLKRETGYEQYF,TGTGCCAGCAGCTTGAAGCGGGAGACGGGCTACGAGCAGTACTTC
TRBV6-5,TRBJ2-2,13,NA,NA,CASSLGRAGELFF,TGTGCCAGCAGCCTGGGTCGTGCCGGGGAGCTGTTTTTT
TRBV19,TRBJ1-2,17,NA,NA,CASSIAGGGPTNYGYTF,TGTGCCAGTAGTATAGCCGGGGGCGGCCCGACTAACTATGGCTACACCTTC
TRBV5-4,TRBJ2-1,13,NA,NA,CASSPGLDNEQFF,TGTGCCAGCAGCCCGGGACTCGACAATGAGCAGTTCTTC
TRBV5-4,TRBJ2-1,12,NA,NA,CASRRGYNEQFF,TGTGCCAGCAGGCGGGGCTACAATGAGCAGTTCTTC
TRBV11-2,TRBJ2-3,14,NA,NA,CASSFVGGRDTQYF,TGTGCCAGCAGCTTCGTGGGAGGTCGAGATACGCAGTATTTT